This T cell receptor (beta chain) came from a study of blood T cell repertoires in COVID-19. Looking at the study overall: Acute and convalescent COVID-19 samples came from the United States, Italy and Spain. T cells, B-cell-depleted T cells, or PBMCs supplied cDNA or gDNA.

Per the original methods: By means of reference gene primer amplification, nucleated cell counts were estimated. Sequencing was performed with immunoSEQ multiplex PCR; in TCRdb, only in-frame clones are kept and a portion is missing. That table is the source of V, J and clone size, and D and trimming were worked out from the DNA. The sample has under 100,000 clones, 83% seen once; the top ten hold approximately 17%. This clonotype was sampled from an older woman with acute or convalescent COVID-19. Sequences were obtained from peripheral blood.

The CDR3 nucleotides are TGTGCCTGGAACCCGCGGGGGAGACGCTCTGGAAACACCATATATTTT. It is translated as CAWNPRGRRSGNTIYF. The V call is TRBV30, the J call TRBJ1-3; D may be TRBD1 (5 bases). Germline CDR1 is GTSNPN and CDR2 is SVGIG (reference sequence). V was trimmed by 4 bases and J by 0 bases, leaving 16 bases between them. The length of the CDR3 is 16 residues.